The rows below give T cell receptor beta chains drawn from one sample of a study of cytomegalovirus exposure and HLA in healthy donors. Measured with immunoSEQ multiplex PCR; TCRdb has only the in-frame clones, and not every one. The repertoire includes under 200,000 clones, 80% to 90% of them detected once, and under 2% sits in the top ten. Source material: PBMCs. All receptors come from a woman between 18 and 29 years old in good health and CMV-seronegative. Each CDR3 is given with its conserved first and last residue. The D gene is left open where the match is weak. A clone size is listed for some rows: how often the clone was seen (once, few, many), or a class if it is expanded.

CDR3aa: CASSLEGAGYTF; CDR3nt: TGCGCCAGCAGCTTGGAAGGGGCAGGCTACACCTTC; d_gene: .; abundance: .; len: 12; j_gene: TRBJ1-2; v_gene: TRBV5-1
CDR3aa: CASSLNGRGVNQPQHF; CDR3nt: TGTGCCAGCTCACTCAACGGACGGGGGGTGAATCAGCCCCAGCATTTT; d_gene: .; abundance: .; len: 16; j_gene: TRBJ1-5; v_gene: TRBV18
CDR3aa: CASSFSGGGTDTQYF; CDR3nt: TGTGCCAGCAGTTTCAGTGGGGGGGGCACAGATACGCAGTATTTT; d_gene: TRBD2; abundance: .; len: 15; j_gene: TRBJ2-3; v_gene: TRBV28
CDR3aa: CASSLRLALSYEQYF; CDR3nt: TGTGCCAGCAGTTTAAGGCTAGCCCTCTCCTACGAGCAGTACTTC; d_gene: .; abundance: .; len: 15; j_gene: TRBJ2-7; v_gene: TRBV27
CDR3aa: CASSLGPDSPQYF; CDR3nt: TGTGCCAGCAGCTTGGGTCCGGACTCTCCGCAGTATTTT; d_gene: .; abundance: once; len: 13; j_gene: TRBJ2-3; v_gene: TRBV5-8
CDR3aa: CASSPATAGGPPYEQYF; CDR3nt: TGCGCCAGCAGCCCCGCCACAGCGGGCGGGCCCCCCTACGAGCAGTACTTC; d_gene: .; abundance: .; len: 17; j_gene: TRBJ2-7; v_gene: TRBV5-1
CDR3aa: CASSQVAAQETQYF; CDR3nt: TGCGCCAGCAGCCAGGTAGCGGCGCAAGAGACCCAGTACTTC; d_gene: .; abundance: .; len: 14; j_gene: TRBJ2-5; v_gene: TRBV4-1
CDR3aa: CAASPGLGYTF; CDR3nt: TGTGCCGCGTCCCCCGGTCTTGGCTACACCTTC; d_gene: .; abundance: .; len: 11; j_gene: TRBJ1-2; v_gene: TRBV6-1
CDR3aa: CASSVDGAYEQYF; CDR3nt: TGTGCCAGCAGCGTAGACGGTGCCTACGAGCAGTACTTC; d_gene: .; abundance: .; len: 13; j_gene: TRBJ2-7; v_gene: TRBV9
CDR3aa: CASRSGQGTNEKLFF; CDR3nt: TGTGCCAGTAGAAGTGGACAGGGGACTAATGAAAAACTGTTTTTT; d_gene: TRBD1; abundance: few; len: 15; j_gene: TRBJ1-4; v_gene: TRBV19
CDR3aa: CASSWAGGIYGYTF; CDR3nt: TGTGCCAGCAGTTGGGCGGGGGGCATTTATGGCTACACCTTC; d_gene: .; abundance: once; len: 14; j_gene: TRBJ1-2; v_gene: TRBV27
CDR3aa: CASSLVWDRDYNEQFF; CDR3nt: TGCGCCAGCAGCTTGGTTTGGGACAGGGATTACAATGAGCAGTTCTTC; d_gene: TRBD1; abundance: .; len: 16; j_gene: TRBJ2-1; v_gene: TRBV5-1
CDR3aa: CASSLGRDRVGYEQYF; CDR3nt: TGTGCCAGCAGCTTGGGGAGGGACAGGGTGGGTTACGAGCAGTACTTC; d_gene: TRBD1; abundance: .; len: 16; j_gene: TRBJ2-7; v_gene: TRBV7-8
CDR3aa: CATRDRGPDEAFF; CDR3nt: TGTGCCACAAGAGACAGGGGGCCGGATGAAGCTTTCTTT; d_gene: TRBD1; abundance: .; len: 13; j_gene: TRBJ1-1; v_gene: TRBV27
CDR3aa: CASGGQAYEQYF; CDR3nt: TGTGCCAGCGGGGGACAAGCCTACGAGCAGTACTTC; d_gene: .; abundance: .; len: 12; j_gene: TRBJ2-7; v_gene: TRBV2
CDR3aa: CASSLLQGADEQYF; CDR3nt: TGTGCCAGCAGTTTGTTACAGGGGGCAGACGAGCAGTACTTC; d_gene: TRBD1; abundance: .; len: 14; j_gene: TRBJ2-7; v_gene: TRBV28
CDR3aa: CASSQTPQGNNEQFF; CDR3nt: TGTGCCAGCAGCCAGACCCCGCAGGGAAACAATGAGCAGTTCTTC; d_gene: .; abundance: .; len: 15; j_gene: TRBJ2-1; v_gene: TRBV4-2
CDR3aa: CASSAPSDPSSYNEQFF; CDR3nt: TGTGCCAGCAGCGCCCCTAGCGACCCGAGCTCCTACAATGAGCAGTTCTTC; d_gene: .; abundance: .; len: 17; j_gene: TRBJ2-1; v_gene: TRBV9
CDR3aa: CASSLDLAGVFNEQFF; CDR3nt: TGTGCCAGCAGCTTGGACTTGGCGGGGGTTTTCAATGAGCAGTTCTTC; d_gene: TRBD2; abundance: .; len: 16; j_gene: TRBJ2-1; v_gene: TRBV5-4
CDR3aa: CASSRTGPGRGTQYF; CDR3nt: TGTGCCAGCAGTCGAACGGGCCCTGGAAGGGGGACCCAGTACTTC; d_gene: .; abundance: .; len: 15; j_gene: TRBJ2-5; v_gene: TRBV27
CDR3aa: CASSLHGYEQYF; CDR3nt: TGTGCCAGCAGCTTACACGGGTACGAGCAGTACTTC; d_gene: .; abundance: .; len: 12; j_gene: TRBJ2-7; v_gene: TRBV28
CDR3aa: CASINRDRGNSPLHF; CDR3nt: TGTGCCAGTATAAACCGGGACAGAGGCAATTCACCCCTCCACTTT; d_gene: TRBD1; abundance: .; len: 15; j_gene: TRBJ1-6; v_gene: TRBV19
CDR3aa: CASSYGTLGSDTQYF; CDR3nt: TGTGCCAGCAGTTACGGGACATTAGGTTCAGATACGCAGTATTTT; d_gene: .; abundance: .; len: 15; j_gene: TRBJ2-3; v_gene: TRBV6-6
CDR3aa: CASSSVTGGETQYF; CDR3nt: TGCGCCAGCAGCTCAGTAACAGGGGGAGAGACCCAGTACTTC; d_gene: TRBD1; abundance: once; len: 14; j_gene: TRBJ2-5; v_gene: TRBV5-1
CDR3aa: CATSRPLYNEQFF; CDR3nt: TGTGCCACCAGCAGACCTCTATACAATGAGCAGTTCTTC; d_gene: .; abundance: .; len: 13; j_gene: TRBJ2-1; v_gene: TRBV15
CDR3aa: CASSYEQVTGELFF; CDR3nt: TGTGCCAGCAGTTACGAACAAGTTACCGGGGAGCTGTTTTTT; d_gene: .; abundance: .; len: 14; j_gene: TRBJ2-2; v_gene: TRBV6-5
CDR3aa: CASSPPPGLGRSSYNEQFF; CDR3nt: TGTGCCAGCTCACCACCGCCAGGGCTAGGAAGGAGCTCCTACAATGAGCAGTTCTTC; d_gene: .; abundance: .; len: 19; j_gene: TRBJ2-1; v_gene: TRBV18
CDR3aa: CASSPAEGNQPQHF; CDR3nt: TGTGCCAGCTCACCAGCAGAAGGCAATCAGCCCCAGCATTTT; d_gene: .; abundance: .; len: 14; j_gene: TRBJ1-5; v_gene: TRBV18
CDR3aa: CASFYRSEAFF; CDR3nt: TGTGCCAGCTTCTACCGGTCTGAAGCTTTCTTT; d_gene: .; abundance: .; len: 11; j_gene: TRBJ1-1; v_gene: TRBV28